This is a list of T cell receptor beta chains from one sample in a study of technical replicates of blood from a handful of donors. Here immunoSEQ multiplex PCR was the method, and the copy in TCRdb shows in-frame clones only, minus some. The sample has approximately 70,000 clones, more than 85% seen once. The sample was PBMCs. The source of these receptors is a human donor in good health. Some clones in this sample may be carry-over from other donors' samples. Both conserved end residues are part of each CDR3. D genes are given only for firm matches. Size tells how often a clone was seen (once, few, many) or the class of an expanded clone, and some rows leave it out.

D	size	V	J	DNA	CDR3
TRBD1	NA	TRBV29-1	TRBJ2-2	TGCAGCGCAATGACAGGGGGCACCGCCGGGGAGCTGTTTTTT	CSAMTGGTAGELFF
TRBD1	NA	TRBV29-1	TRBJ2-7	TGCAGCGGGGACAGGCCCGAAACCCCGATCTACGAGCAGTACTTC	CSGDRPETPIYEQYF
TRBD1	once	TRBV30	TRBJ2-3	TGTGCCTGGAGTGTCGAGACAGGGATCACAGATACGCAGTATTTT	CAWSVETGITDTQYF
NA	NA	TRBV7-6	TRBJ2-1	TGTGCCAGCAGCTTGGGGGTAGCGGAGAGCTCCTACAATGAGCAGTTCTTC	CASSLGVAESSYNEQFF
NA	NA	TRBV21-1	TRBJ1-1	NA	CASSTWGQGARWTEAFF
NA	NA	TRBV18	TRBJ2-7	TGTGCCAGCTCCCCTCCAGGGATGGGGTCCTACGAGCAGTACTTC	CASSPPGMGSYEQYF
TRBD1	NA	TRBV4-2	TRBJ1-5	TGTGCCAGCAGCCAGACCCCCACAGGGGATCAGCCCCAGCATTTT	CASSQTPTGDQPQHF
TRBD2	NA	TRBV2	TRBJ2-3	TGTGCCAGCAAAACTAGCGGGGGAGGAGATACGCAGTATTTT	CASKTSGGGDTQYF
TRBD1	NA	TRBV5-3	TRBJ2-7	TGTGCCAGAAGCCCGAGGGCGGACAGGACCTCCTACGAGCAGTACTTC	CARSPRADRTSYEQYF
NA	NA	TRBV7-2	TRBJ1-1	TGTGCCAGCAGCTTAGAGGTCCGGGGCACTGAAGCTTTCTTT	CASSLEVRGTEAFF
NA	NA	TRBV7-3	TRBJ2-2	TGTGCCAGCAGCTCCAGGGGCACCGGGGAGCTGTTTTTT	CASSSRGTGELFF
TRBD1	NA	TRBV6-5	TRBJ2-1	TGTGCCAGCAGTCGCCCCGACAGGGGATTCAATGAGCAGTTCTTC	CASSRPDRGFNEQFF
TRBD1	NA	TRBV2	TRBJ1-2	TGTGCCAGCATTACCGGGACAGGGGTAGGCTATGGCTACACCTTC	CASITGTGVGYGYTF
NA	NA	TRBV10-3	TRBJ1-4	TGTGCCATCAGTGAGGGGGCAGGTTGGGCAACTAATGAAAAACTGTTTTTT	CAISEGAGWATNEKLFF
NA	NA	TRBV6-5	TRBJ2-2	TGTGCCAGCGTGAAACCGGGAACCGGGGAGCTGTTTTTT	CASVKPGTGELFF
TRBD1	NA	TRBV7-2	TRBJ1-5	TGTGCCAGCAGCCCGGACAGGGTCAATCAGCCCCAGCATTTT	CASSPDRVNQPQHF
NA	NA	TRBV7-2	TRBJ1-2	TGTGCCAGCAGCTCAAACTACCTTTATGGCTACACCTTC	CASSSNYLYGYTF
NA	NA	TRBV27	TRBJ2-7	TGTGCCAGCAACCGAGCGGGGGCAGGGGGGTACGAGCAGTACTTC	CASNRAGAGGYEQYF
NA	NA	TRBV7-8	TRBJ2-3	TGTGCCAGCAGCTTAGTCTCTAGTGGGGGGGATACGCAGTATTTT	CASSLVSSGGDTQYF
NA	NA	TRBV19	TRBJ2-1	TGTGCCAGTAGTGGGCTGGGGACATTAGACACTGAGCAGTTCTTC	CASSGLGTLDTEQFF
TRBD1	NA	TRBV10-3	TRBJ2-5	TGTGCCATCAGTGAGTCGACAGGGCGCAGGGAGACCCAGTACTTC	CAISESTGRRETQYF
NA	NA	TRBV5-1	TRBJ1-2	TGCGCCAGCAGCGGAGGGGCGGTCTATGGCTACACCTTC	CASSGGAVYGYTF
TRBD2	NA	TRBV9	TRBJ2-7	TGTGCCAGCAGCGCCGGGACTAGCGGGAGGACCGAGCAGTACTTC	CASSAGTSGRTEQYF
NA	NA	TRBV5-1	TRBJ2-7	TGCGCCAGCAGCCTAGAACAGGGTTACGAGCAGTACTTC	CASSLEQGYEQYF
NA	NA	TRBV18	TRBJ2-1	TGTGCCAGCTCACCACTTTTTGGCAGAACGAACTACAATGAGCAGTTCTTC	CASSPLFGRTNYNEQFF
NA	NA	TRBV6-6	TRBJ2-5	TGTGCCAGCAGTAACCGGGATCGAGAGACCCAGTACTTC	CASSNRDRETQYF